This T cell receptor (beta chain) was identified during a study of blood T cell repertoires in COVID-19. Study background: Both acute and convalescent COVID-19 samples were obtained from the United States, Italy and Spain. Sources were T cells, B-cell-depleted T cells, or PBMCs; the material itself was cDNA or gDNA.

As processed by the authors: Reference gene primer amplification gave estimated nucleated cell counts. The data were produced by immunoSEQ multiplex PCR, yet TCRdb's version contains in-frame clones alone and is incomplete. V, J and clone size are those of that table, while D and trimming were read from the DNA. The sample has 25,000 to 30,000 clones; more than 75% are singletons. The germline CDR1 and CDR2 sequences are SGHNT and YYREEE (reference sequence). This CDR3 is 15 amino acids long. V gave up 4 bases and J gave up 7 bases; unmatched junction bases: 5. Sequencing was done on a sample of peripheral blood. The genes are TRBV5-4 and TRBJ2-1; 13 bases are a match to TRBD2. The source is a human donor in a cohort sampled during active COVID-19. The CDR3 spells CASSQLAGGRNEQFF. In DNA, the CDR3 is TGTGCCAGCAGCCAACTAGCGGGGGGGCGGAATGAGCAGTTCTTC.